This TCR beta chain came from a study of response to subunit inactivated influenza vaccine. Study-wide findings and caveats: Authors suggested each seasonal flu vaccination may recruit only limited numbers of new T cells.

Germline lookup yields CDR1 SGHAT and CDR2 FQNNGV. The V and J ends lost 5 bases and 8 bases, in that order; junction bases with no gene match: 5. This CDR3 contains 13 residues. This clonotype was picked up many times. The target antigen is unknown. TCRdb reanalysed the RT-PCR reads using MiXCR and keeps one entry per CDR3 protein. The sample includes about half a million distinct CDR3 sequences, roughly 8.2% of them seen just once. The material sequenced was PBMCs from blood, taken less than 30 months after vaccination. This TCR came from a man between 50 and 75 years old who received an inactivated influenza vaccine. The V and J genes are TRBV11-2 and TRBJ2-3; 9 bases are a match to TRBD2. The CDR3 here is CASSTSSGATQYF. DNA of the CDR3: TGTGCCAGCAGCACCTCTAGCGGGGCTACGCAGTATTTT.